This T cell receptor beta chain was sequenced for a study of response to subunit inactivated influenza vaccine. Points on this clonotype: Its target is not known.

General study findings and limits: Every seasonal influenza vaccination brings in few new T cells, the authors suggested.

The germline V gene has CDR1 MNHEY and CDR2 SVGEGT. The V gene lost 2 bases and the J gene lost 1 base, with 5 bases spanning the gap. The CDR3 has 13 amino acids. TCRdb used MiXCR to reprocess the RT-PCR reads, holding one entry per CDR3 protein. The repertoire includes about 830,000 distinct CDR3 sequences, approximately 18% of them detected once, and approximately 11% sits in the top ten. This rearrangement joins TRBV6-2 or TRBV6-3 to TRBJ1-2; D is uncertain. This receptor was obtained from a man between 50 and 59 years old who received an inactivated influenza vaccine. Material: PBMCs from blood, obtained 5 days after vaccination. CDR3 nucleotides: TGTGCCAGCAGTTACCAGATTAACTATGGCTACACCTTC. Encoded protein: CASSYQINYGYTF.